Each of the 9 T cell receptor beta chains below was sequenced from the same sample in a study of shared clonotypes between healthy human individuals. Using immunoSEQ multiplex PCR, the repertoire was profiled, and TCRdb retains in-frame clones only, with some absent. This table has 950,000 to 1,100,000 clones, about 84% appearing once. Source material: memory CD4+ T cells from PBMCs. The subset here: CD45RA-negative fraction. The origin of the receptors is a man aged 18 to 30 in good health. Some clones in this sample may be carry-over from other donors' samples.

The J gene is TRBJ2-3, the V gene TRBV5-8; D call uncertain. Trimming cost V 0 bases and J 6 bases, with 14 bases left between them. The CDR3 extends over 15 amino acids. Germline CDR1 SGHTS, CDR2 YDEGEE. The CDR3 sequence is CASSLARLEGDTQYF. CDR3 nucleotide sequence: TGTGCCAGCAGCTTGGCCCGCTTAGAAGGGGATACGCAGTATTTT.

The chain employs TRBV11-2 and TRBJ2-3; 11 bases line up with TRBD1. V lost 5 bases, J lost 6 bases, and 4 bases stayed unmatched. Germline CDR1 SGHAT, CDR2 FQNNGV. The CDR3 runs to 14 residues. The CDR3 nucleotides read TGTGCCAGCAGCAGGACAGGGGGCGGTGATACGCAGTATTTT. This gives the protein CASSRTGGGDTQYF.

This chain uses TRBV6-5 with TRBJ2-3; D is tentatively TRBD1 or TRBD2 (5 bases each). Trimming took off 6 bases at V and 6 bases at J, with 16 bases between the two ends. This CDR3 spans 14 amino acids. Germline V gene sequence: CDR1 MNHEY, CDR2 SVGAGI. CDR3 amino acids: CASRGTAAGDTQYF. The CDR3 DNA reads TGTGCCAGCAGGGGGACCGCCGCTGGGGATACGCAGTATTTT.

CDR3 in amino acids: CASSLPGRGGNYGYTF. In DNA, the CDR3 is TGTGCCAGCAGCTTACCCGGCCGGGGGGGGAACTATGGCTACACCTTC. This chain uses TRBV7-9 with TRBJ1-2; possibly TRBD1 for D (5 bases). The germline V gene encodes CDR1 SEHNR and CDR2 FQNEAQ (reference sequence). With 2 bases removed from V and 2 bases from J, the gap between germline ends came to 15 bases. The CDR3 consists of 16 residues.

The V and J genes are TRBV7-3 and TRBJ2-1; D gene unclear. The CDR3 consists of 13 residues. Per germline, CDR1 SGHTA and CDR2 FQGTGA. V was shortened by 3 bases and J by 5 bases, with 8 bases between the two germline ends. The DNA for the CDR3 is TGTGCCAGCAGCTTCGCGTTAGACAATGAGCAGTTCTTC. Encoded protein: CASSFALDNEQFF.

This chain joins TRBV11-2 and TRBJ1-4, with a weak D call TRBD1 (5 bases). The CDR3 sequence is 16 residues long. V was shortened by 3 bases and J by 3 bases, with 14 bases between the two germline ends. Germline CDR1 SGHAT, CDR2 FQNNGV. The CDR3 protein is CASSLGQGYANEKLFF. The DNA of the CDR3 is TGTGCCAGCAGCTTGGGTCAGGGTTATGCTAATGAAAAACTGTTTTTT.

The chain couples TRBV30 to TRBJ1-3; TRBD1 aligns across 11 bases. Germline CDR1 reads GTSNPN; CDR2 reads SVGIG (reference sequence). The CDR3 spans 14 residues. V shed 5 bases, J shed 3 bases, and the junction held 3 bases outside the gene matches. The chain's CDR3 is CAWGQGASGNTIYF. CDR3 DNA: TGTGCCTGGGGACAGGGGGCGAGTGGAAACACCATATATTTT.

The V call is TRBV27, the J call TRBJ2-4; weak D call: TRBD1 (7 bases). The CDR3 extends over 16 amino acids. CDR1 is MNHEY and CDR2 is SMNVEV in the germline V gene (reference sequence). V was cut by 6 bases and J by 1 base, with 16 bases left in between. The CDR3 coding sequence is TGTGCCAGCAGGAGGACAGGCGGGGCTGCCAAAAACATTCAGTACTTC. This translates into CASRRTGGAAKNIQYF.

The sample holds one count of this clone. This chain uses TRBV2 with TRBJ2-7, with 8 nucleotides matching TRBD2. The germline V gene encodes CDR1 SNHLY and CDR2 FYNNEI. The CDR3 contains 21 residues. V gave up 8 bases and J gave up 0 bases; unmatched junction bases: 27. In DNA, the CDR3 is TGTGCCAGCGTATTAGAGCGGGAGTTTAGCCCCAGAGAGAGGAGCTCCTACGAGCAGTACTTC. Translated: CASVLEREFSPRERSSYEQYF.